This section outlines one T cell receptor (beta chain) sequence together with its context. The sample originates from a study of Graves' ophthalmopathy and Graves' hyperthyroidism. Germline-derived CDR1 and CDR2 are SEHNR and FQNEAQ (reference sequence). Trimming removed 1 base at V and 7 bases at J, with 4 bases between. The CDR3 extends over 12 amino acids. Using RNA transcripts, the TCR beta CDR3 regions were amplified. Following a first-round RT-PCR that used HTBI primers, a second-round multiplex PCR was carried out. Each CDR3 protein gets one entry after TCRdb re-called the multiplex PCR reads with MiXCR. In the table there are 240,000 or so distinct CDR3 sequences, 45% to 55% of which are singletons.

The genes are TRBV7-9 and TRBJ2-2, with D uncertain. Material: peripheral blood. The TCR comes from an adult man with Graves' ophthalmopathy. CDR3 in DNA: TGTGCCAGCAGCTTAGAGGTCGGGGAGCTGTTTTTT. It is translated as CASSLEVGELFF.